The present T cell receptor (beta chain) was sequenced within a study of cytomegalovirus exposure and HLA in healthy donors. Study observations and caveats: Earlier analysis looked at TCR beta V segments, and most were productive about 87% or about 30% of the time.

With 7 bases clipped from V and 4 bases from J, the junction kept 6 bases outside the gene matches. Germline V gives CDR1 SNHLY, CDR2 FYNNEI. The CDR3 consists of 14 residues. A multiplex PCR was run with 60 Vbeta primers and 13 Jbeta primers. Here immunoSEQ multiplex PCR was the method, and the copy in TCRdb shows in-frame clones only, minus some. This repertoire shows around 170,000 clones, about 80% found once; its top ten account for around 3%. With regard to this clone: Its antigen is undetermined.

The specimen was PBMCs. The chain carries TRBV2 and TRBJ1-4; 7 bases are a match to TRBD1. The TCR was taken from a woman between 50 and 59 years old in good health and CMV-seropositive. CDR3 nucleotides: TGTGCCAGCACTGTAGGACAGGTTAATGAAAAACTGTTTTTT. Protein sequence: CASTVGQVNEKLFF.